This T cell receptor beta chain came from a study of patients and donors after allogeneic stem cell transplantation. Germline CDR1 reads MGHRA; CDR2 reads YSYEKL. The CDR3 runs 17 residues. Trimming at V came to 0 bases and at J to 4 bases, leaving 8 bases not matched to a gene. Via MiXCR, TCRdb re-called the RT-PCR reads, giving one row per CDR3 protein. The data show 800,000 to 1,000,000 distinct CDR3 sequences, 18% seen once. The chain has TRBV4-1 and TRBJ2-3; 9 nucleotides align to TRBD2. Sequencing was performed on blood, either unsorted or a sorted T cell fraction (not recorded which). This receptor was identified in a human donor who was either an allogeneic HSCT recipient or a stem cell or donor lymphocyte infusion donor (not recorded which). It is not recorded whose cells these are; they may come from a transplant donor. CDR3 coding DNA: TGCGCCAGCAGCCAAGATGCCGGGACTAGCCGGGCAGATACGCAGTATTTT. Translation: CASSQDAGTSRADTQYF.